The entry below describes one T cell receptor (beta chain). The data originate from a study of cytomegalovirus exposure and HLA in healthy donors. Use of 60 Vbeta and 13 Jbeta primers characterized the PCR. TCRdb keeps only in-frame clones here, not all; method: immunoSEQ multiplex PCR. The profile shows some 150,000 clones, around 72% of them singletons. This CDR3 has 12 residues. Trimming at V came to 5 bases and at J to 6 bases, leaving 2 bases not matched to a gene. The germline CDR1 and CDR2 sequences are SGHTA and FQGTGA. The chain combines TRBV7-3 with TRBJ2-3, with 7 bases matching TRBD2. Specimen: PBMCs. This TCR came from a man aged 35 to 55 in good health and CMV-seronegative. The CDR3 bases are TGTGCCAGCAGCCCCGGGGGGGATACGCAGTATTTT. Amino acid sequence: CASSPGGDTQYF.